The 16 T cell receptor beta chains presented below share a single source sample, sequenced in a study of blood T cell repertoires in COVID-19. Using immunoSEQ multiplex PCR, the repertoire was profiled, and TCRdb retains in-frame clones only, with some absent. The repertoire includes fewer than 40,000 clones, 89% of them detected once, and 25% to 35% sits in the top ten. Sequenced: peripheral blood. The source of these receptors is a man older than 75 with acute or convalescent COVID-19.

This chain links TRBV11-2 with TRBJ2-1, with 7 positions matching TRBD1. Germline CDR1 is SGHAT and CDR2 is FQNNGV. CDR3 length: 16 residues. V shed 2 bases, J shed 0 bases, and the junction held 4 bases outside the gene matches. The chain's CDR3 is CASSLKTGSSYNEQFF. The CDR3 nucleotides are TGTGCCAGCAGCTTAAAGACAGGGAGCTCCTACAATGAGCAGTTCTTC.

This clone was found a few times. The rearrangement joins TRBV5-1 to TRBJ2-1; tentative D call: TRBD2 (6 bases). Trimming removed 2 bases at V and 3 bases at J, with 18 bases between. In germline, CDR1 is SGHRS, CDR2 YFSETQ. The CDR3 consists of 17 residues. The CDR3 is CASSFGDNHGGYNEQFF. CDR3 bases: TGCGCCAGCAGCTTCGGAGACAACCACGGGGGCTACAATGAGCAGTTCTTC. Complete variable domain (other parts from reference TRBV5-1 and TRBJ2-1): KAGVTQTPRYLIKTRGQQVTLSCSPISGHRSVSWYQQTPGQGLQFLFEYFSETQRNKGNFPGRFSGRQFSNSRSEMNVSTLELGDSALYLCASSFGDNHGGYNEQFFGPGTRLTVL.

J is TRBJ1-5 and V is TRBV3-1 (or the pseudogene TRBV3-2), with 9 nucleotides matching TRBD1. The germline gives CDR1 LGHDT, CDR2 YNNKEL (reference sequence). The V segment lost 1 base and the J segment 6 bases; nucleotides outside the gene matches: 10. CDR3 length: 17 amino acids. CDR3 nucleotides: TGTGCCAGCAGCCAAGGGTACCGGGACAGGGTCGGTCAGCCCCAGCATTTT. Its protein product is CASSQGYRDRVGQPQHF.

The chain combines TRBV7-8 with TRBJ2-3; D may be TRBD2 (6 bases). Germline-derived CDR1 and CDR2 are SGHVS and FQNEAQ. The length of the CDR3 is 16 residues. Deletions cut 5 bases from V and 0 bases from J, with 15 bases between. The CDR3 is CASSPRLATSTDTQYF. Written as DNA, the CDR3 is TGTGCCAGCAGCCCCCGCCTAGCGACTAGCACAGATACGCAGTATTTT.

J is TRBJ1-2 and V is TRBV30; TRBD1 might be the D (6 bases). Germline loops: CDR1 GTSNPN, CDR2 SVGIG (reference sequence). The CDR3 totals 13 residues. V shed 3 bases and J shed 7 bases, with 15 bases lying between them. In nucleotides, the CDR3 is TGTGCCTGGAGGTCTGCAGGGGAGGGTGGCTACACCTTC. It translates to CAWRSAGEGGYTF.

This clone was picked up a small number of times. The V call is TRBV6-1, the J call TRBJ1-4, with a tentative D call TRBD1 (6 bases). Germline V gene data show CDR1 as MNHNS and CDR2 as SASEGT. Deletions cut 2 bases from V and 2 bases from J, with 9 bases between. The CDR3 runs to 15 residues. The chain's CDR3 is CASSEYRETNEKLFF. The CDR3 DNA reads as TGTGCCAGCAGTGAATACAGGGAGACTAATGAAAAACTGTTTTTT.

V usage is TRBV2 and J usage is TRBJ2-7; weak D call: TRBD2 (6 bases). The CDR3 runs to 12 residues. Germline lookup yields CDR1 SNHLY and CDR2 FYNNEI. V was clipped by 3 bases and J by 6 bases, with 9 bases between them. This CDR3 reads CASSEGGVEQYF. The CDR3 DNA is TGTGCCAGCAGTGAGGGGGGAGTCGAGCAGTACTTC.

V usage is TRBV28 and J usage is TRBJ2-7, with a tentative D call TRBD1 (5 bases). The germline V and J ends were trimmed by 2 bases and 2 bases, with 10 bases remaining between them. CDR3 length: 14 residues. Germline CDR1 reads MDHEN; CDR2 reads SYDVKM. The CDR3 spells CASSLRGSPYEQYF. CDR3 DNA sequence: TGTGCCAGCAGTTTAAGGGGCAGCCCCTACGAGCAGTACTTC.

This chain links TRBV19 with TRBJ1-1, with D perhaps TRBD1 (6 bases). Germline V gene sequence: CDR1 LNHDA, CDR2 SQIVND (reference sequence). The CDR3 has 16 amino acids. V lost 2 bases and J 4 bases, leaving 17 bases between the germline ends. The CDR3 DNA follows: TGTGCCAGTAGTATAACCTGGACAGTGCCATTCACTGAAGCTTTCTTT. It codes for CASSITWTVPFTEAFF.

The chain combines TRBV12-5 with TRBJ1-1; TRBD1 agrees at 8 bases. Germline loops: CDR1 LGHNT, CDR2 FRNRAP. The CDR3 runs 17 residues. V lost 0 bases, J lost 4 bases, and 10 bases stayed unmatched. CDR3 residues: CASGLVLGTGGTTEAFF. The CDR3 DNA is TGTGCTAGTGGTTTGGTACTGGGGACAGGCGGTACCACTGAAGCTTTCTTT.

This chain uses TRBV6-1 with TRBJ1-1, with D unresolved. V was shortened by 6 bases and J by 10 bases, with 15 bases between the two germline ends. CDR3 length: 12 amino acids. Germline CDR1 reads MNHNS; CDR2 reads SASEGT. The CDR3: CASSQDNLGAFF. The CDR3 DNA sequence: TGTGCCAGCAGCCAAGACAACCTTGGAGCTTTCTTT.

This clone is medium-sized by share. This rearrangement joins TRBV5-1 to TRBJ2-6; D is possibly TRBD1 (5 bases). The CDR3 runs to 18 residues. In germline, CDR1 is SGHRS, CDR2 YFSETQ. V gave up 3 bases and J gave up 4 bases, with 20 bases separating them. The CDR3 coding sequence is TGCGCCAGCAGCTCAGGGATCGGAAGGGGATCCGGGGCCAACGTCCTGACTTTC. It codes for CASSSGIGRGSGANVLTF.

As DNA, the CDR3 is TGTGCCAGCAGTGGGCTCTACACTAGCGGGGTGAACACCGGGGAGCTGTTTTTT. Protein sequence: CASSGLYTSGVNTGELFF. The V and J genes are TRBV2 and TRBJ2-2; 10 nucleotides align to TRBD2. The CDR3 sequence is 18 residues long. V gave up 4 bases and J gave up 1 base; unmatched junction bases: 9. Germline V lookup: CDR1 SNHLY, CDR2 FYNNEI.

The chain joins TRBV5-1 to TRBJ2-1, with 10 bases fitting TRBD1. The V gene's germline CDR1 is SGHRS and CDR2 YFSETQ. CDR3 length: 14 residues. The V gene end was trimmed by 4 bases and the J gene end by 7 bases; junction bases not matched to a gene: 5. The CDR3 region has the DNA TGCGCCAGCAGCATCGGGACAGGGGAAAATGAGCAGTTCTTC. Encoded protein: CASSIGTGENEQFF.

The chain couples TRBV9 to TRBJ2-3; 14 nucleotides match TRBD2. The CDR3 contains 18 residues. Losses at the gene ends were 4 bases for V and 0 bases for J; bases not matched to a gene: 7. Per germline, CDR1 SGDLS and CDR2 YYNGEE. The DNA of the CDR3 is TGTGCCAGCAGCAAGGGACTAGCGGGAGACACTAGCACAGATACGCAGTATTTT. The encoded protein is CASSKGLAGDTSTDTQYF.

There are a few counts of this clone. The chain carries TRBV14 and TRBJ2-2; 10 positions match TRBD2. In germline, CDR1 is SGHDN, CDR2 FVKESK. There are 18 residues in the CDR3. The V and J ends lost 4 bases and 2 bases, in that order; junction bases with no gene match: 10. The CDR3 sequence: CASSLSLGLAANTGELFF. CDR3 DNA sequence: TGTGCCAGCAGCCTTAGCCTCGGACTAGCGGCTAACACCGGGGAGCTGTTTTTT.